The 15 T cell receptor beta chains given below trace back to one sample, sequenced in a study of PD-L1 blockade in urothelial cancer. TCRdb's table, derived via immunoSEQ multiplex PCR, lists solely in-frame clones and lacks some. Of around 27,000 clones in the sample, 65% to 90% were seen once. Here the sequenced sample was PBMCs, taken around atezolizumab (anti-PD-L1) treatment. These receptors were obtained from a man aged 50-60 years with urothelial cancer.

The genes are TRBV5-4 and TRBJ2-7; tentatively, D is TRBD1 (6 bases). The CDR3 contains 13 residues. Germline V gene lookup returns CDR1 SGHNT and CDR2 YYREEE (reference sequence). V dropped 2 bases and J dropped 5 bases, with 11 bases sitting between them. CDR3 nucleotide sequence: TGTGCCAGCAGCTTAACAGGGATCCACGAGCAGTACTTC. Its protein product is CASSLTGIHEQYF.

The rearrangement links TRBV19 to TRBJ2-1; D is perhaps TRBD1 (7 bases). This CDR3 spans 14 amino acids. Trimming removed 8 bases from V and 0 bases from J, with 11 bases in between. Germline CDR1 reads LNHDA; CDR2 reads SQIVND (reference sequence). The chain's CDR3 is CASRRGDSYNEQFF. CDR3 coding DNA: TGTGCCAGTCGCAGGGGGGACTCCTACAATGAGCAGTTCTTC.

This clone has more than one count but fewer than ten. The genes are TRBV7-9 and TRBJ1-2; D call uncertain. CDR3 length equals 13 residues. V was pared by 3 bases and J by 5 bases, with 10 bases between. Germline V gives CDR1 SEHNR, CDR2 FQNEAQ (reference sequence). CDR3 sequence reads: CASSFILPYGYTF. CDR3 DNA sequence: TGTGCCAGCAGCTTTATCCTACCTTATGGCTACACCTTC.

This chain connects TRBV9 to TRBJ2-5; possible D gene TRBD1, 7 bases. CDR3 length: 15 amino acids. V shed 0 bases and J shed 8 bases, with 17 bases lying between them. Germline CDR1 reads SGDLS; CDR2 reads YYNGEE. The CDR3 nucleotides are TGTGCCAGCAGCGTAGCCAGGGGGGTTCGGGAAACCCAGTACTTC. The encoded protein is CASSVARGVRETQYF. The complete variable domain, with remaining parts taken from reference TRBV9 and TRBJ2-5, reads DSGVTQTPKHLITATGQRVTLRCSPRSGDLSVYWYQQSLDQGLQFLIQYYNGEERAKGNILERFSAQQFPDLHSELNLSSLELGDSALYFCASSVARGVRETQYFGPGTRLLVL.

This sequence joins TRBV9 and TRBJ2-1; possibly TRBD2 for D (6 bases). Germline V gives CDR1 SGDLS, CDR2 YYNGEE. This CDR3 is 15 amino acids long. V lost 1 base and J lost 1, with 9 bases in between. CDR3 nucleotides: TGTGCCAGCAGCGTATACAGCGGGTCCTACAATGAGCAGTTCTTC. Translation: CASSVYSGSYNEQFF.

The V gene is TRBV6-5, the J gene TRBJ1-6, with D unresolved. Germline V gene sequence: CDR1 MNHEY, CDR2 SVGAGI. CDR3 length: 14 residues. The germline V and J ends were trimmed by 1 base and 7 bases, with 8 bases remaining between them. This CDR3 is CASSYWTENSPLHF. The CDR3 DNA reads as TGTGCCAGCAGTTACTGGACTGAAAATTCACCCCTCCACTTT.

This chain connects TRBV18 to TRBJ1-5; 8 bases fit TRBD1. The V gene's germline CDR1 is KGHSH and CDR2 LQKENI. J lost 2 bases, V lost 4 bases, and 1 base had no gene match. The length of the CDR3 is 14 residues. CDR3 DNA sequence: TGTGCCAGCTCACTGGGACAGGGCAATCAGCCCCAGCATTTT. The encoded protein is CASSLGQGNQPQHF.

CDR3 loop: CASSLMGRAAETQYF. The CDR3, as DNA: TGTGCCAGCAGTTTAATGGGCAGGGCTGCAGAGACCCAGTACTTC. The chain couples TRBV27 to TRBJ2-5; D is possibly TRBD1 (5 bases). Deletions cut 2 bases from V and 4 bases from J, with 14 bases between. This CDR3 is 15 amino acids long. Germline CDR1 is MNHEY and CDR2 is SMNVEV (reference sequence).

The chain couples TRBV5-3 to TRBJ2-5; 7 positions agree with TRBD2. TRBV5-3 is given ORF status, its function remaining uncertain. This CDR3 contains 14 residues. Trimming took 1 base from V and 9 from J; bases not matched to a gene: 9. The CDR3 DNA follows: TGTGCCAGAAGCTTGCGGCGGGAGTGGGTGGCCCAGTACTTC. The encoded protein is CARSLRREWVAQYF.

This sequence joins TRBV5-1 and TRBJ2-5; TRBD2 matches at 7 bases. After removal of 6 bases from V and 1 base from J, the junction contained 9 bases not matched to a gene. CDR3 length: 15 residues. Looked up from germline, CDR1 is SGHRS and CDR2 is YFSETQ. CDR3 sequence reads: CASILGPSGQETQYF. The CDR3 nucleotides read TGCGCCAGCATCCTGGGACCTAGCGGCCAAGAGACCCAGTACTTC. The full variable domain, with the rest looked up from reference TRBV5-1 and TRBJ2-5, is KAGVTQTPRYLIKTRGQQVTLSCSPISGHRSVSWYQQTPGQGLQFLFEYFSETQRNKGNFPGRFSGRQFSNSRSEMNVSTLELGDSALYLCASILGPSGQETQYFGPGTRLLVL.

This clone was seen more than once but under ten times. This chain connects TRBV7-2 to TRBJ1-1, with D perhaps TRBD1 (6 bases). CDR1 is SGHTA, CDR2 FQGNSA, per germline. This CDR3 region has 15 residues. With 5 bases removed from V and 1 base from J, the gap between germline ends came to 14 bases. CDR3: CASSILRTANTEAFF. In nucleotides, the CDR3 is TGTGCCAGCAGCATTCTACGGACAGCGAACACTGAAGCTTTCTTT. The full variable domain, rest sourced from reference TRBV7-2 and TRBJ1-1, is GAGVSQSPSNKVTEKGKDVELRCDPISGHTALYWYRQSLGQGLEFLIYFQGNSAPDKSGLPSDRFSAERTGGSVSTLTIQRTQQEDSAVYLCASSILRTANTEAFFGQGTRLTVV.

The chain combines TRBV4-2 with TRBJ1-3, with unresolved D. Deletions cut 4 bases from V and 4 bases from J, with 11 bases between. CDR3 size: 14 residues. CDR1 is LGHNA, CDR2 YNFKEQ, per germline. The chain's CDR3 is CASSPLPLGNTIYF. The CDR3 DNA is TGTGCCAGCAGCCCACTGCCTTTAGGAAACACCATATATTTT.

V usage is TRBV6-5 and J usage is TRBJ1-2, with TRBD1 as a possible D gene (6 bases). Trimming pared 3 bases from V and 4 bases from J, leaving 9 bases between. The CDR3 extends over 13 amino acids. In germline, CDR1 is MNHEY, CDR2 SVGAGI. The chain's CDR3 is CASSYKQGYGYTF. DNA of the CDR3: TGTGCCAGCAGTTATAAACAGGGCTATGGCTACACCTTC.

In DNA form, the CDR3 reads TGTGCCAGCAGCACGGGACTAGCGGGAGTGGAGACCCAGTACTTC. Amino acids: CASSTGLAGVETQYF. The chain is built from TRBV9 and TRBJ2-5, with TRBD2 matching over 14 bases. CDR3 length: 15 residues. Germline values: CDR1 SGDLS, CDR2 YYNGEE. Trimming cost V 4 bases and J 5 bases; bases outside gene matches: 4.

As DNA, the CDR3 is TGTGCCAGCAGCTTAGCCTTGTCTGCAGATACGCAGTATTTT. This gives the protein CASSLALSADTQYF. This sequence joins TRBV7-2 and TRBJ2-3; D uncertain. This CDR3 comprises 14 residues. Trimming pared 0 bases from V and 4 bases from J, leaving 8 bases between. Germline CDR1 SGHTA, CDR2 FQGNSA.